This T cell receptor beta chain was sequenced during a study of T cells in Graves' hyperthyroidism and ophthalmopathy. Study context: Peripheral blood was collected at initial diagnosis, before any treatment. General observations from the study: Ophthalmopathy was told apart from stable hyperthyroidism by a 13 V-J model.

The investigators amplified TCR beta CDR3 regions from RNA transcripts. A set of HTBI primers served as the primers for a first-round RT-PCR of the TCR CDR3. TCRdb re-called the multiplex PCR reads through MiXCR, storing one row per CDR3 protein. The sample carries approximately 690,000 distinct CDR3 sequences, 13% to 15% recorded once. This clonotype was detected only a few times. Its antigen is unidentified. This receptor was identified in a woman aged 45-65 years with Graves' ophthalmopathy. The sample consisted of blood.

The CDR3 nucleotides are TGCGCCAGCAGCCAAGAGACCTCCTCCTACGAGCAGTACTTC. As protein: CASSQETSSYEQYF. V gene TRBV4-3 combines with J gene TRBJ2-7; D ambiguous. Trimming cost V 0 bases and J 0 bases, with 6 bases left between them. Germline V CDR1 and CDR2: LGHNA, YSLEER. The CDR3 has 14 amino acids.